This T cell receptor (beta chain) appears in the sequencing data of a study of blood T cell repertoires in COVID-19. The CDR3 is 15 residues long. CDR1 MNHEY and CDR2 SMNVEV come from the germline V gene (reference sequence). J gave up 3 bases and V 2 bases, and 3 bases lay outside the gene matches. Some clones are missing from TCRdb's copy, which holds only in-frame ones; the method was immunoSEQ multiplex PCR. The sample holds about 190,000 clones, approximately 87% seen once. The sample comprised peripheral blood. This TCR was recovered from a woman between 70 and 85 years old with COVID-19, enrolled during active disease. The V gene is TRBV27, the J gene TRBJ2-7, with TRBD1 matching 11 bases. CDR3 coding DNA: TGTGCCAGCAGTTTAACCGGGACAGGGGGCTACGAGCAGTACTTC. Its protein product is CASSLTGTGGYEQYF.